The clone carrying this TCR beta chain was found many times. These data belong to a study of response to subunit inactivated influenza vaccine. Germline loops: CDR1 MDHEN, CDR2 SYDVKM. The CDR3 consists of 12 residues. Trimming took 10 bases from V and 4 from J, leaving 8 bases between them. TCRdb re-called the RT-PCR reads through MiXCR, storing one row per CDR3 protein. The table lists 400,000 to 650,000 distinct CDR3 sequences, approximately 6.9% of them singletons. Material: PBMCs from blood, obtained roughly 24 months after vaccination. The chain has TRBV28 and TRBJ1-6; D gene uncertain. The sequence derives from a man aged 50 to 69 who received an inactivated influenza vaccine. The CDR3 protein is CATKDYNSPLHF. DNA of the CDR3: TGTGCCACCAAAGATTATAATTCACCCCTCCACTTT.